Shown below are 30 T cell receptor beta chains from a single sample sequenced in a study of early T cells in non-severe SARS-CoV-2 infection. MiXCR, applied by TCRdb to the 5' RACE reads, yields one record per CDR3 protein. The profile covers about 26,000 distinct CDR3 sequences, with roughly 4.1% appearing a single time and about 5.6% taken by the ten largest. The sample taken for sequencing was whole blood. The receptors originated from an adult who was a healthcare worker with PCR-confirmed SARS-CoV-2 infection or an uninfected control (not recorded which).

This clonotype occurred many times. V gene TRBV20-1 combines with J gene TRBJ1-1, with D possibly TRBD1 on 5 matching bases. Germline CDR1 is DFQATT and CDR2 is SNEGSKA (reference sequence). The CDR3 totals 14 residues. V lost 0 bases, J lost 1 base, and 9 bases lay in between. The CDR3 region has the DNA TGCAGTGCTAGAGAGCCGGGACGGAACACTGAAGCTTTCTTT. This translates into CSAREPGRNTEAFF.

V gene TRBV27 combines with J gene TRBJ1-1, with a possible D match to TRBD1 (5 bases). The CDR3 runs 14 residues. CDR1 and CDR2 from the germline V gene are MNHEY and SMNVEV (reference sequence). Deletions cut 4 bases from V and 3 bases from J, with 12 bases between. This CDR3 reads CASSSRGRDTEAFF. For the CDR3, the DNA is TGTGCCAGCAGTTCACGGGGGAGGGACACTGAAGCTTTCTTT.

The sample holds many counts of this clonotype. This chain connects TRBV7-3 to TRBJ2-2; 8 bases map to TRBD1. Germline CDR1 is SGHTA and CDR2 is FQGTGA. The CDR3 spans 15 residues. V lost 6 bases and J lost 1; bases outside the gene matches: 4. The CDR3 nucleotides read TGTGCCAGCAGACGTGGGACAGGGAACACCGGGGAGCTGTTTTTT. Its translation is CASRRGTGNTGELFF.

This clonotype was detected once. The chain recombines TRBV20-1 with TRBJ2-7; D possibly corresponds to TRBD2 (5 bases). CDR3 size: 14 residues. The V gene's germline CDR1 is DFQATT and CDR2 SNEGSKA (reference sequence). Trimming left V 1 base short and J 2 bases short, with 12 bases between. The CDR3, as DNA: TGCAGTGCTAGAGCCTTGGACGGGGCCTACGAGCAGTACTTC. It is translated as CSARALDGAYEQYF.

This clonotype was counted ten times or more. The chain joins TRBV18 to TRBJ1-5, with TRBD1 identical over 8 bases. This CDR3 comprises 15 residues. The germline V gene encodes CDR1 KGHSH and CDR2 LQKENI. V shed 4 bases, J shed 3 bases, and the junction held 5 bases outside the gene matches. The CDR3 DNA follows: TGTGCCAGCTCACTGGACAGGGCCTACAATCAGCCCCAGCATTTT. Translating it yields CASSLDRAYNQPQHF. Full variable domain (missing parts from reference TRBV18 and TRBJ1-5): NAGVMQNPRHLVRRRGQEARLRCSPMKGHSHVYWYRQLPEEGLKFMVYLQKENIIDESGMPKERFSAEFPKEGPSILRIQQVVRGDSAAYFCASSLDRAYNQPQHFGDGTRLSIL.

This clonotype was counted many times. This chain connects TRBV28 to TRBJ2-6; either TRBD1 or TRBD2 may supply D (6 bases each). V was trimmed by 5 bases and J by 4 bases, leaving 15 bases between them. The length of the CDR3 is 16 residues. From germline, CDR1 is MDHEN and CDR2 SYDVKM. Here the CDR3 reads CASSPSGAQGANVLTF. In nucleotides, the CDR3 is TGTGCCAGCAGTCCCTCGGGGGCGCAGGGGGCCAACGTCCTGACTTTC.

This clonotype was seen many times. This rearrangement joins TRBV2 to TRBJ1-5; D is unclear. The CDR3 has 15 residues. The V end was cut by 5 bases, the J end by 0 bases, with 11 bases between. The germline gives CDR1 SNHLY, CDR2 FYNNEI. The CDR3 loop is CASSSGGYSNQPQHF. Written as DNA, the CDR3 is TGTGCCAGCAGTTCGGGAGGGTATAGCAATCAGCCCCAGCATTTT. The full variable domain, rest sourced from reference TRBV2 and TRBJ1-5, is EPEVTQTPSHQVTQMGQEVILRCVPISNHLYFYWYRQILGQKVEFLVSFYNNEISEKSEIFDDQFSVERPDGSNFTLKIRSTKLEDSAMYFCASSSGGYSNQPQHFGDGTRLSIL.

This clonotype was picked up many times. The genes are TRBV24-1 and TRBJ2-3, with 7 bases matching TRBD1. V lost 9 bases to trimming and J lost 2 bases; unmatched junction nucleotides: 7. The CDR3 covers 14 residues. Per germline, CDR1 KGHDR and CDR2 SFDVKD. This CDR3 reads CATSRDSYTDTQYF. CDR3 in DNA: TGTGCCACCTCAAGGGACAGTTACACAGATACGCAGTATTTT.

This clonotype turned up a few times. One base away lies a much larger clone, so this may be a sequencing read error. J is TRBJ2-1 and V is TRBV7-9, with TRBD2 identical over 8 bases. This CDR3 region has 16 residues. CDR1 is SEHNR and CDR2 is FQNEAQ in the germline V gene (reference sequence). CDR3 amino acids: CVSSLAGAAGGNEQFF. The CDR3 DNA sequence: TGTGTCAGCAGCTTGGCTGGGGCCGCGGGAGGCAATGAGCAGTTCTTC.

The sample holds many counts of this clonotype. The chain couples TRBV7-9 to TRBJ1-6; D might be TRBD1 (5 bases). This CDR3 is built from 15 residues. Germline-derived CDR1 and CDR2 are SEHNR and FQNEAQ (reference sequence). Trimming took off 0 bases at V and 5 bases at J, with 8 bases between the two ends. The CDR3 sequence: CASSLARGDNSPLHF. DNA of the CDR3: TGTGCCAGCAGCTTAGCGCGAGGGGATAATTCACCCCTCCACTTT.

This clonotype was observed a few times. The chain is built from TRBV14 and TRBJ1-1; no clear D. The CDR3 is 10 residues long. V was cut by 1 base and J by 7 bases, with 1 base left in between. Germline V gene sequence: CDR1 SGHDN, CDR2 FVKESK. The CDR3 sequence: CASSQVEAFF. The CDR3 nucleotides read TGTGCCAGCAGCCAAGTTGAAGCTTTCTTT.

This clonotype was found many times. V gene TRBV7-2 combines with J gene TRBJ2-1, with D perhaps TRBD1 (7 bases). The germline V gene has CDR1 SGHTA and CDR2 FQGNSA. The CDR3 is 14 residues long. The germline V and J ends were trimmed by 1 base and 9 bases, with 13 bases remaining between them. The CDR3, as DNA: TGTGCCAGCAGCTTAGGCGGGACAGTTGGTGAGCAGTTCTTC. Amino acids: CASSLGGTVGEQFF.

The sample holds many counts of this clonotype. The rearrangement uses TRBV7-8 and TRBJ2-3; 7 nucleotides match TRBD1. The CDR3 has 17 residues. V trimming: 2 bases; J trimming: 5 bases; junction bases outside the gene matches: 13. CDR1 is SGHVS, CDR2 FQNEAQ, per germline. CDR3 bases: TGTGCCAGCAGCTTATCGAGAATGAGGGGGCCAAGAGATACGCAGTATTTT. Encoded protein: CASSLSRMRGPRDTQYF.

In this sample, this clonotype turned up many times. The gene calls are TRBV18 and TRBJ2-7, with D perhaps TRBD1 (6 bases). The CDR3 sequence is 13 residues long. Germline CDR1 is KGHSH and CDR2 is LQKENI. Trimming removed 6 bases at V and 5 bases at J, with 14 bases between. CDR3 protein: CASSPLGADEQYF. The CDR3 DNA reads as TGTGCCAGCTCCCCTCTGGGGGCCGACGAGCAGTACTTC.

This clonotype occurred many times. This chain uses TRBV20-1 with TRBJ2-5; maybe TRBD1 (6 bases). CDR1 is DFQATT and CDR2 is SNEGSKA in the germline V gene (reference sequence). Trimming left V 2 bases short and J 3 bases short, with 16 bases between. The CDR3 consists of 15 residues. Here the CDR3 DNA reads TGCAGTGCTAGAACGTTTGGGACACCTGAAGAGACCCAGTACTTC. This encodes CSARTFGTPEETQYF.

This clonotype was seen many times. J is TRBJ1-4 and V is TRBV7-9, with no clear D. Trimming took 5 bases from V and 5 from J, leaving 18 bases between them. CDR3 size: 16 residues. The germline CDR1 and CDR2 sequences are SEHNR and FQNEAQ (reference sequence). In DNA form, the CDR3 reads TGTGCCAGCAGCCGAGGATCGCCACAGCGCAATGAAAAACTGTTTTTT. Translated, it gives CASSRGSPQRNEKLFF.

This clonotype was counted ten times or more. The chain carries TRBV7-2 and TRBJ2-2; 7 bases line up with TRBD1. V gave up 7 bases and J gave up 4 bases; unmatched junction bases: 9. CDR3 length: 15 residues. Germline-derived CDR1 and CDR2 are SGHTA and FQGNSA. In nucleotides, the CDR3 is TGTGCCAGCATCGTTACCGGGACAGCCACCGGGGAGCTGTTTTTT. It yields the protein CASIVTGTATGELFF.

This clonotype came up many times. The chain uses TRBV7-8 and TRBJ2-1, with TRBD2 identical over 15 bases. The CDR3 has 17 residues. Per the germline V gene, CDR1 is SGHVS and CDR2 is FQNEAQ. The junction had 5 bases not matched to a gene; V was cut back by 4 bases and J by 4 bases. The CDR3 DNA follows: TGTGCCAGCAGCTGGGGACTAGCGGGGGGACGGTACAATGAGCAGTTCTTC. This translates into CASSWGLAGGRYNEQFF.

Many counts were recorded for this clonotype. CDR3 sequence: CASSQERSEQYF. As DNA, the CDR3 is TGCGCCAGCAGCCAAGAACGTAGCGAGCAGTACTTC. The genes are TRBV4-3 and TRBJ2-7, with D unresolved. Between the trimmed V and J ends, which lost 0 bases and 6 bases, there was a span of 6 bases. The CDR3 length is 12 residues. Germline V gene data show CDR1 as LGHNA and CDR2 as YSLEER.

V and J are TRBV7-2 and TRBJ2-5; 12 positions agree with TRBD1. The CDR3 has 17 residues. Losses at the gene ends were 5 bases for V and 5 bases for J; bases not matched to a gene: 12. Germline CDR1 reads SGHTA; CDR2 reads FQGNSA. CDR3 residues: CASSNLYTGQGAETQYF. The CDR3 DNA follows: TGTGCCAGCAGCAACCTATATACGGGACAGGGGGCTGAGACCCAGTACTTC.

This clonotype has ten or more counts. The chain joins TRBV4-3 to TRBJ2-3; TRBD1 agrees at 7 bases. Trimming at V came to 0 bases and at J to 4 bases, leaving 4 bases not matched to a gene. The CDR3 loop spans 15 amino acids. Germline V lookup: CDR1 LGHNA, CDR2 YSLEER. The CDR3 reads CASSQDRGSADTQYF. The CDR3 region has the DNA TGCGCCAGCAGCCAAGACAGGGGGTCTGCAGATACGCAGTATTTT.

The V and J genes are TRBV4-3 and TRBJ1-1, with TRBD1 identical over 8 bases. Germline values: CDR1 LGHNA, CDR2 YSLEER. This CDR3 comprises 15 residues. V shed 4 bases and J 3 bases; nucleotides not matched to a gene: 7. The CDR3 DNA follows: TGCGCCAGCAGCCGAACAGGGGGAGCTTACACTGAAGCTTTCTTT. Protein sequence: CASSRTGGAYTEAFF.

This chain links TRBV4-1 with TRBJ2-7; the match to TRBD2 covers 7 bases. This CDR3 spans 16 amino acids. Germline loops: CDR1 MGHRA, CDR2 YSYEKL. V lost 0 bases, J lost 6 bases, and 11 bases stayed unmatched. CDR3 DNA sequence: TGCGCCAGCAGCCAAGATGAAGCGGGACGGCTAGCCGAGCAGTACTTC. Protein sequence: CASSQDEAGRLAEQYF.

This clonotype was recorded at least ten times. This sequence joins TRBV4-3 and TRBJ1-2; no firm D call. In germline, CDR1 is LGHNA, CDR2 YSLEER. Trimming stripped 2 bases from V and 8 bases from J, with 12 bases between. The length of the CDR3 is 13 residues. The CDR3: CASSQNPEGGYTF. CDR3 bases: TGCGCCAGCAGCCAAAACCCCGAGGGCGGCTACACCTTC.

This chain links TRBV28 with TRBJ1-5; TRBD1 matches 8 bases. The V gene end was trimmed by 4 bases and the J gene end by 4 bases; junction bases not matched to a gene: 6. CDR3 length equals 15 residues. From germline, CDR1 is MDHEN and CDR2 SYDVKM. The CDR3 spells CASSSGTGQNQPQHF. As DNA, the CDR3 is TGTGCCAGCAGTTCAGGGACAGGCCAAAATCAGCCCCAGCATTTT.

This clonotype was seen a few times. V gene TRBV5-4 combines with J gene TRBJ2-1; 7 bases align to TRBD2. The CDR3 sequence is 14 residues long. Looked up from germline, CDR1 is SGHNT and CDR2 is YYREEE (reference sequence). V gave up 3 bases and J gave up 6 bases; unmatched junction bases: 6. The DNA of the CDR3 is TGTGCCAGCAGCTCCCGGGACTATGTCAATGAGCAGTTCTTC. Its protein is CASSSRDYVNEQFF.

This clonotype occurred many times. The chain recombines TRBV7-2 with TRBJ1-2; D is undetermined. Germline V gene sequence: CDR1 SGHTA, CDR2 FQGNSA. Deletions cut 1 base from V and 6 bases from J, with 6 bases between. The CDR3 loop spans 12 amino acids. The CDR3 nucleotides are TGTGCCAGCAGCTTAGACATCAATGGCTACACCTTC. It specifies CASSLDINGYTF.

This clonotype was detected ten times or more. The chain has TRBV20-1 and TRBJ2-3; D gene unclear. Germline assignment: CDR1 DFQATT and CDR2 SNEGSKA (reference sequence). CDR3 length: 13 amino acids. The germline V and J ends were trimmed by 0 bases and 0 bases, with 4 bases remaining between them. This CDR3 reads CSARDPSTDTQYF. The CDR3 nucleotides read TGCAGTGCTAGAGACCCAAGCACAGATACGCAGTATTTT.

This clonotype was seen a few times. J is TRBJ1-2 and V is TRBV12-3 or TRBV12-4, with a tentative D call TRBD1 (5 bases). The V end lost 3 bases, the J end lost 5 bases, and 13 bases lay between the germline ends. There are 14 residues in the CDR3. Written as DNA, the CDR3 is TGTGCCAGCAGTTTTAGCCAGGGACCGTATGGCTACACCTTC. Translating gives CASSFSQGPYGYTF.

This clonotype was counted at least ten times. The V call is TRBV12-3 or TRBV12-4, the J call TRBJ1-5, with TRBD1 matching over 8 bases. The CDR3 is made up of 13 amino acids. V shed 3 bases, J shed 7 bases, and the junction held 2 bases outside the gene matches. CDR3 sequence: CASSLDREQPQHF. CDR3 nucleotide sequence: TGTGCCAGCAGTTTGGACAGGGAACAGCCCCAGCATTTT.